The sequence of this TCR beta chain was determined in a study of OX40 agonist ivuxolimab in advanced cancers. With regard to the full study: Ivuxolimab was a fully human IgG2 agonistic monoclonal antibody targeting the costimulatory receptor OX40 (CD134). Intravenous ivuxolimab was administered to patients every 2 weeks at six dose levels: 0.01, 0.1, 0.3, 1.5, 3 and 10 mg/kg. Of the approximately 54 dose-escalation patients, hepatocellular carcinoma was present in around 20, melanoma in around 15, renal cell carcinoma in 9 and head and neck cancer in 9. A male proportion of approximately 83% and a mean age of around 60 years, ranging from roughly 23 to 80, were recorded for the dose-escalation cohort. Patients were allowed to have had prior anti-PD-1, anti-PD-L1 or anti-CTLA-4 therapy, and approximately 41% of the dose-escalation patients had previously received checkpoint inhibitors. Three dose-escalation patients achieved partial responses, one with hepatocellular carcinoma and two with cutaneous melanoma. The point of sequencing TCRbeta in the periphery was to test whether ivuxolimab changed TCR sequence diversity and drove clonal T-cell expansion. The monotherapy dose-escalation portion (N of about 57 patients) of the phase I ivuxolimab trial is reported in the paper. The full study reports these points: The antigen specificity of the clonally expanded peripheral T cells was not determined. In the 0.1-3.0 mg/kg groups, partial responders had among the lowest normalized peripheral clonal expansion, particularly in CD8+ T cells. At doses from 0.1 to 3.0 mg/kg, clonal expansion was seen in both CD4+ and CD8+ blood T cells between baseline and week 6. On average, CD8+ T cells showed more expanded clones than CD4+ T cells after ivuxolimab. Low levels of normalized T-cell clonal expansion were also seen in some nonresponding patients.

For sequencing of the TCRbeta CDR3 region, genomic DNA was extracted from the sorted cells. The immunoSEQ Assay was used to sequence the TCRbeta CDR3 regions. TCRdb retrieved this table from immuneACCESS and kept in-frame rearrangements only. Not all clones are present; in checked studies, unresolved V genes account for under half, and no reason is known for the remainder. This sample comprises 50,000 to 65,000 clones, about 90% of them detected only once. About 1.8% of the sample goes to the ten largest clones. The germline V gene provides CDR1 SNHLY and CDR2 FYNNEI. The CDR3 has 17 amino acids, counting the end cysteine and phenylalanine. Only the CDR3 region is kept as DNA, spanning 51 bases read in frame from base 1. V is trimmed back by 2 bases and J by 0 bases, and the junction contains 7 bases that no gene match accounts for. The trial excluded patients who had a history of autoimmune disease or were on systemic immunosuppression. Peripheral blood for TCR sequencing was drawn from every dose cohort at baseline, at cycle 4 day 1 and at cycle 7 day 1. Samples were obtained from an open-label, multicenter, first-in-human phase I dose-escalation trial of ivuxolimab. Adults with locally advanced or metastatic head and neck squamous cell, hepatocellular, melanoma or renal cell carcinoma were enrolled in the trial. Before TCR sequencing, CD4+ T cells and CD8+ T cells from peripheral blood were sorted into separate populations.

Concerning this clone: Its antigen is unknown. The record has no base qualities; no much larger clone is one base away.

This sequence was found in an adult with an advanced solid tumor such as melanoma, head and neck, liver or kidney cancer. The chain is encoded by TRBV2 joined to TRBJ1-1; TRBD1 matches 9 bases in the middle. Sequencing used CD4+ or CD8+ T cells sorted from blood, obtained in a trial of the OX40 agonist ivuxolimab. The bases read TGTGCCAGCAGTGAACTAGTGAACAGGGGGCTGAACACTGAAGCTTTCTTT. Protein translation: CASSELVNRGLNTEAFF.